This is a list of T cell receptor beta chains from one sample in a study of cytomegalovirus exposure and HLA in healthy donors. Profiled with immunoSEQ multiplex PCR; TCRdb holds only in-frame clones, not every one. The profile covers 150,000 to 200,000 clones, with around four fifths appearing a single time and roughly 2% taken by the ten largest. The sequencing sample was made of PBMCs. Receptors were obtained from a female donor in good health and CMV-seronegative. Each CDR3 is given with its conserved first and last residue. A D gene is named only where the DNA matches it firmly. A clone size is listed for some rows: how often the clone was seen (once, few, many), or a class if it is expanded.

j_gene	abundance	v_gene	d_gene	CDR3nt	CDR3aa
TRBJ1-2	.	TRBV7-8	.	TGTGCCAGCAGCTTATCAAGGGGGGGGGACTACACCTTC	CASSLSRGGDYTF
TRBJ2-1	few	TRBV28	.	TGTGCCAGCAGTTTTAGGCAGGGTTCCTACAATGAGCAGTTCTTC	CASSFRQGSYNEQFF
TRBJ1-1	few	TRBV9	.	TGTGCCAGCAGCCGACAGGACACTGAAGCTTTCTTT	CASSRQDTEAFF
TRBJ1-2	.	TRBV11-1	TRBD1	TGTGCCAGCAGCTTGGGACAGAACTATGGCTACACCTTC	CASSLGQNYGYTF
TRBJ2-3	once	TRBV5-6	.	TGTGCCAGCAGCTTGGGCGTGGATACGCAGTATTTT	CASSLGVDTQYF
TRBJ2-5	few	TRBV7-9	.	TGTGCCAGCAGCTTAAGTGGGGTTGGAGGGGAGACCCAGTACTTC	CASSLSGVGGETQYF
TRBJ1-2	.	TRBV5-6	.	TGTGCCAGCAGAGCACGGTCCTCGGGCTACACCTTC	CASRARSSGYTF
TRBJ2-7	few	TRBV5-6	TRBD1	TGTGCCAGCAGCTCCGGGACAGGGGGATCAGGGGGTTCCCACGAGCAGTACTTC	CASSSGTGGSGGSHEQYF
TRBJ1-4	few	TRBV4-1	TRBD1	TGCGCCAGCAGGAAGGGACAGTTAACCGCAACTAATGAAAAACTGTTTTTT	CASRKGQLTATNEKLFF
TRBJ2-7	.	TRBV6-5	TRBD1	TGTGCCAGCAGTTACGACGGACAGGGCTACGAGCAGTACTTC	CASSYDGQGYEQYF
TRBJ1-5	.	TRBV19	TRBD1	TGTGCCAGTAAGGGGGCAGGCAATCAGCCCCAGCATTTT	CASKGAGNQPQHF
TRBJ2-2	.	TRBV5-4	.	TGTGCCAGCAGCTCCCCGACAGTGGGCACCGGGGAGCTGTTTTTT	CASSSPTVGTGELFF
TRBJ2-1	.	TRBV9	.	TGTGCCAGCAGCGTAGTGCAGGGCGGATACAATGAGCAGTTCTTC	CASSVVQGGYNEQFF
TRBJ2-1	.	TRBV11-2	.	TGTGCCAGCTCTCAGGGGGGTTACAATGAGCAGTTCTTC	CASSQGGYNEQFF
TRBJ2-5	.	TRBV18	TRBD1	TGTGCCAGCTCCCCAGGGACAGATTTCCAAGAGACCCAGTACTTC	CASSPGTDFQETQYF
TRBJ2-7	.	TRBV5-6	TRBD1	TGTGCCAGCAGCCTGCCCGTCGGACAGGCCTCCTACGAGCAGTACTTC	CASSLPVGQASYEQYF
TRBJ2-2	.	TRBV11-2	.	TGTGCCAGCAGAGAGGGGCGGACAGAGAACACCGGGGAGCTGTTTTTT	CASREGRTENTGELFF
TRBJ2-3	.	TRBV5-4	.	TGTGCCAGCAGCCAAGACCAGAGGAGGACAGATACGCAGTATTTT	CASSQDQRRTDTQYF
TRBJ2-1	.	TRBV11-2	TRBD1	TGTGCCAGCAGCCAAACCGGGACAGGGATCAATGAGCAGTTCTTC	CASSQTGTGINEQFF
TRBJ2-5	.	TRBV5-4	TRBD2	TGTGCCAGCAGCCAGGGGACTAGCGGGACGGGGACCCAGTACTTC	CASSQGTSGTGTQYF
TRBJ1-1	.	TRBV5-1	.	TGCGCCAGCAGCTTGGCCAACTCCGGTGAAGCTTTCTTT	CASSLANSGEAFF
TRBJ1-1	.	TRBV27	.	TGTGCCAGCATGGGCAGGGTCACGACTGAAGCTTTCTTT	CASMGRVTTEAFF
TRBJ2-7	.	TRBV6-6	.	TGTGCCAGCAGCCCGGGGGCCTACGAGCAGTACTTC	CASSPGAYEQYF
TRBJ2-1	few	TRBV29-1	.	TGCAGCGTTGAAGCCGCGGCTTCCTGGGACAATGAGCAGTTCTTC	CSVEAAASWDNEQFF
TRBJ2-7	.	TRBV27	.	TGTGCCAGCTCAATCCGGGAGTACTACGAGCAGTACTTC	CASSIREYYEQYF
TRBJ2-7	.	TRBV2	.	TGTGCCAGCCGGACAGACTCCTACGAGCAGTACTTC	CASRTDSYEQYF
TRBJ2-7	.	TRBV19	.	TGTGCCAGTAGGAATACAGCGGCCACCTACGAGCAGTACTTC	CASRNTAATYEQYF
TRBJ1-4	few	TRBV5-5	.	TGTGCCTCGTCGAGGGATAATGAAAAACTGTTTTTT	CASSRDNEKLFF
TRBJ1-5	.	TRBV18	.	TGTGCCAGCTCAATCGACAGGTTGAGCAATCAGCCCCAGCATTTT	CASSIDRLSNQPQHF
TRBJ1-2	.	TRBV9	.	TGTGCCAGCAGCGTAGGAGGACTGAACTATGGCTACACCTTC	CASSVGGLNYGYTF
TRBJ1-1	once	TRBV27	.	TGTGCCAGCAGTAAAGGGAGCATCTCTGAAGCTTTCTTT	CASSKGSISEAFF
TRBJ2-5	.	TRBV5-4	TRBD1	TGTGCCAGCAGCGTAAACAGGGGTCGGGAGACCCAGTACTTC	CASSVNRGRETQYF
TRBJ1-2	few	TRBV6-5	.	TGTGCCAGCAGTGCCCTCTCCAGGGGTAACTATGGCTACACCTTC	CASSALSRGNYGYTF
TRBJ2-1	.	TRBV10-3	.	TGTGCCATCAGTGAAGGAACTCCCCAGGGCGAGCAGTTCTTC	CAISEGTPQGEQFF
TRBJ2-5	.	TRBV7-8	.	TGTGCCAGCAGCTTAGTAACGTCGGGGGAGACCCAGTACTTC	CASSLVTSGETQYF
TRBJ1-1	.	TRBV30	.	TGTGCCTGGGGTGTGCGAATGAACACTGAAGCTTTCTTT	CAWGVRMNTEAFF
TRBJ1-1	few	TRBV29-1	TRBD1	TGCAGCGCTTGGACAGGGGGAATGGGCACTGAAGCTTTCTTT	CSAWTGGMGTEAFF
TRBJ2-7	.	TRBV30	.	TGTGCCTGGAGCGTTACAGGGTACGAGCAGTACTTC	CAWSVTGYEQYF
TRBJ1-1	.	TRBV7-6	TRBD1	TGTGCCAGCAGCTCGGGACAGGGCCTAGAGGACACTGAAGCTTTCTTT	CASSSGQGLEDTEAFF
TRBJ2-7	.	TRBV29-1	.	TGCAGCGCCCTCGGACAGTTCCCCTACGAGCAGTACTTC	CSALGQFPYEQYF
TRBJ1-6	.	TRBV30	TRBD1	TGTGCCTGGAGTACCGGGACAGTTAATTCACCCCTCCACTTT	CAWSTGTVNSPLHF
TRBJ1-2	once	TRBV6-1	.	TGTGCCAGCAGGGGACACCTTCGGGGCTACACCTTC	CASRGHLRGYTF
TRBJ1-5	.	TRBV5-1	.	TGCGCCAGCAGCTTTGACGGGGGCAATCAGCCCCAGCATTTT	CASSFDGGNQPQHF
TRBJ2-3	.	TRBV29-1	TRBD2	TGCAGCGTTGGGCGGACTAGCGGTGGATCTAGCACAGATACGCAGTATTTT	CSVGRTSGGSSTDTQYF
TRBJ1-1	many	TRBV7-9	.	TGTGCCAGCGGGGCCCAGGGGACGGTGGGAACTGAAGCTTTCTTT	CASGAQGTVGTEAFF
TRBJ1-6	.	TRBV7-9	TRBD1	TGTGCCAGCAGCTTGGAACAGGGGTATTCACCCCTCCACTTT	CASSLEQGYSPLHF
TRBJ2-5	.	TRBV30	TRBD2	TGTGCCTGGAGTGTATCCAGCGGGGGGGCATCGGCCCAGTACTTC	CAWSVSSGGASAQYF
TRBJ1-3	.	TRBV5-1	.	TGCGCCAGCAGCTTAGGAGATGGAAACACCATATATTTT	CASSLGDGNTIYF
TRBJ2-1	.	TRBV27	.	TGTGCCAGCAGTGGGGGCTTGGTACGAAACAATGAGCAGTTCTTC	CASSGGLVRNNEQFF
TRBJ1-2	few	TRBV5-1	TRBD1	TGCGCCAGCTCTCCGGGACAGGGCCGGAATGGCTACACCTTC	CASSPGQGRNGYTF
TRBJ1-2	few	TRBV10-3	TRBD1	TGTGCCATCAGTGAGACAGGGGGTTACGACTATGGCTACACCTTC	CAISETGGYDYGYTF
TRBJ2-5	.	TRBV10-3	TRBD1	TGTGCCATCAGGGGACAGGGAGCGGAGACCCAGTACTTC	CAIRGQGAETQYF
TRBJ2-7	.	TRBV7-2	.	TGTGCCAGCAGCTTGCAGGGACAAGCTACCTACGAGCAGTACTTC	CASSLQGQATYEQYF
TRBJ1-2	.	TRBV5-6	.	TGTGCCAGCAGCTTCTTGGGCAGTTTCCATATCGGCTACACCTTC	CASSFLGSFHIGYTF
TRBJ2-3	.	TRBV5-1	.	TGCGCCAGCAGCTTCATTAGCACAGATACGCAGTATTTT	CASSFISTDTQYF
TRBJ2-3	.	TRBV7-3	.	TGTGCCACACCCGAGGCGTGGTCCCGCACAGATACGCAGTATTTT	CATPEAWSRTDTQYF
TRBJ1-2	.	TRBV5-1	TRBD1	TGCGCCAGCAGCTTGGCGGCAGGGGGCGAACGTGGCTACACCTTC	CASSLAAGGERGYTF
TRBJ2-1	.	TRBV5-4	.	TGTGCCAGCAGCTTAGGGACAAGTACGCAGTTCTTC	CASSLGTSTQFF
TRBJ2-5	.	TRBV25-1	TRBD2	TGTGCCAGCAGTGAGCTGACTAGCGGGAGGCGAGAGACCCAGTACTTC	CASSELTSGRRETQYF